This T cell receptor (beta chain) is from a study of T cell responses to AZD1222 COVID-19 vaccine. As concerns this clone: What it binds is not known. The same CDR3 is also encoded by other DNA sequences in this sample.

With 3 bases removed from V and 7 bases from J, the gap between germline ends came to 7 bases. CDR1 and CDR2 from the germline V gene are LNHDA and SQIVND (reference sequence). This CDR3 region has 13 residues. Study-wide findings and caveats: A mostly white British donor set with more females was recruited, and clonal diversity was possibly underestimated. Dominant at 160-218 and 743-854, vaccine-associated CD4 TCRs also spanned spike. Epitopes outside B.1.351 and B.1.1.7 mutated regions reportedly drew nearly half of spike TCRs.

Method: immunoSEQ multiplex PCR; TCRdb's copy keeps in-frame clones and lacks some. Seen here are roughly 150,000 clones, roughly 92% observed once, and the top ten hold around 1.5%. Here the sequenced sample was peripheral blood, taken on day 0 of AZD1222 vaccination. The chain uses TRBV19 and TRBJ1-6; D gene unclear. The TCR originated in an adult in good health. The CDR3 spells CASSIDRNSPLHF. The CDR3 coding sequence is TGTGCCAGTAGTATCGACCGGAATTCACCCCTCCACTTT.